This T cell receptor beta chain comes out of a study of T cell responses to AZD1222 COVID-19 vaccine. Study information: Combined were second doses at about 4 or about 12 weeks.

General study findings and limits: Sampled repertoires all dated from after the peak T cell response. Clonal diversity may have been underestimated, and the donors were mostly white British, with more females than males. Spike-spanning, vaccine-associated CD4 TCRs were dominant at 160-218 and 743-854.

Comments on this clone: No antigen is known for it.

The data were produced by immunoSEQ multiplex PCR, yet TCRdb's version contains in-frame clones alone and is incomplete. The data contain approximately 56,000 clones, 80% to 90% of them singletons. Germline V gives CDR1 LGHDT, CDR2 YNNKEL (reference sequence). The CDR3 is 13 residues long. With 6 bases removed from V and 4 bases from J, the gap between germline ends came to 12 bases. The source material was peripheral blood, sampled on day 0 of AZD1222 vaccination. J is TRBJ1-2 and V is TRBV3-1 (or the pseudogene TRBV3-2); the D gene is possibly TRBD1 (5 bases). This clonotype was obtained from an adult in good health. Here the CDR3 DNA reads TGTGCCAGCAGTCGAGGGGACGCCTATGGCTACACCTTC. It specifies CASSRGDAYGYTF.